This is a list of T cell receptor beta chains from one sample in a study of cytomegalovirus exposure and HLA in healthy donors. Here immunoSEQ multiplex PCR was the method, and the copy in TCRdb shows in-frame clones only, minus some. The sample has 120,000 or so clones; around 68% are singletons. Input material: PBMCs. All receptors derive from a man in his forties in good health and CMV-seropositive. Both conserved end residues are part of each CDR3. Each record gives: CDR3 protein, CDR3 DNA, J gene, D gene, V gene, clone size. The D gene is left open where the match is weak. Only part of the rows carry a size: once, few, many, or a class if the clone is expanded.

CDR3aa: CSVEATSGGNVLTF; CDR3nt: TGCAGCGTTGAAGCGACCTCCGGCGGCAACGTCCTGACTTTC; j_gene: TRBJ2-6; d_gene: .; v_gene: TRBV29-1; abundance: few
CDR3aa: CASSLHPSAEAFF; CDR3nt: TGTGCCAGCAGTTTACACCCCAGTGCTGAAGCTTTCTTT; j_gene: TRBJ1-1; d_gene: .; v_gene: TRBV27; abundance: .
CDR3aa: CASRTLTGAPTEKLFF; CDR3nt: TGTGCCAGTAGAACCTTAACAGGGGCCCCTACTGAAAAACTGTTTTTT; j_gene: TRBJ1-4; d_gene: TRBD1; v_gene: TRBV28; abundance: .
CDR3aa: CASSQQGGNQPQHF; CDR3nt: TGTGCCAGCAGCCAACAGGGTGGGAATCAGCCCCAGCATTTT; j_gene: TRBJ1-5; d_gene: .; v_gene: TRBV14; abundance: .
CDR3aa: CASSLGPSTSEQYF; CDR3nt: TGTGCCAGCAGCTTAGGTCCGTCGACTTCCGAGCAGTACTTC; j_gene: TRBJ2-7; d_gene: .; v_gene: TRBV11-3; abundance: few
CDR3aa: CASSQAETTGRSYEQYF; CDR3nt: TGTGCCAGCAGCCAAGCAGAAACGACAGGTCGATCCTACGAGCAGTACTTC; j_gene: TRBJ2-7; d_gene: .; v_gene: TRBV14; abundance: .
CDR3aa: CAYMDRRGGADTQYF; CDR3nt: TGTGCCTACATGGACCGGCGGGGGGGGGCGGATACGCAGTATTTT; j_gene: TRBJ2-3; d_gene: TRBD2; v_gene: TRBV30; abundance: .
CDR3aa: CASRQTGDNTGELFF; CDR3nt: TGTGCCAGCAGACAGACAGGGGACAACACCGGGGAGCTGTTTTTT; j_gene: TRBJ2-2; d_gene: TRBD1; v_gene: TRBV27; abundance: .
CDR3aa: CASSLDRVSYGYTF; CDR3nt: TGTGCCAGCAGTTTGGACAGGGTCAGCTATGGCTACACCTTC; j_gene: TRBJ1-2; d_gene: TRBD1; v_gene: TRBV6-5; abundance: .
CDR3aa: CASSQWGQGAKDTEAFF; CDR3nt: TGTGCCAGCAGCCAGTGGGGACAGGGGGCTAAGGACACTGAAGCTTTCTTT; j_gene: TRBJ1-1; d_gene: TRBD1; v_gene: TRBV14; abundance: .
CDR3aa: CASSLEGSGSGGTQYF; CDR3nt: TGTGCCAGCAGCTTAGAAGGTAGCGGGAGTGGAGGAACGCAGTATTTT; j_gene: TRBJ2-3; d_gene: TRBD2; v_gene: TRBV7-8; abundance: .
CDR3aa: CASSLERDRGHNEQFF; CDR3nt: TGTGCCAGCAGCTTAGAAAGGGACAGGGGACACAATGAGCAGTTCTTC; j_gene: TRBJ2-1; d_gene: TRBD1; v_gene: TRBV7-8; abundance: .